This TCR beta chain was observed in a study of blood T cell repertoires in COVID-19. CDR3 size: 22 residues. Sequencing was performed with immunoSEQ multiplex PCR; in TCRdb, only in-frame clones are kept and a portion is missing. The profile shows about 300,000 clones, roughly nine tenths of them singletons. The genes are TRBV1 and TRBJ2-7; the table assigns TRBD2, which was not confirmed against the DNA. TRBV1 constitutes a pseudogene. The sequence derives from a woman aged 18-29 years who had recovered from COVID-19. Specimen: PBMCs or T cells enriched from blood (not recorded which). CDR3 sequence: CTSSQGGRGGSSCVEYTYEQYF. In DNA, the CDR3 is TGCACCAGCAGCCAAGGGGGGAGGGGTGGAAGTAGCTGCGTCGAATACACCTACGAGCAGTACTTC.